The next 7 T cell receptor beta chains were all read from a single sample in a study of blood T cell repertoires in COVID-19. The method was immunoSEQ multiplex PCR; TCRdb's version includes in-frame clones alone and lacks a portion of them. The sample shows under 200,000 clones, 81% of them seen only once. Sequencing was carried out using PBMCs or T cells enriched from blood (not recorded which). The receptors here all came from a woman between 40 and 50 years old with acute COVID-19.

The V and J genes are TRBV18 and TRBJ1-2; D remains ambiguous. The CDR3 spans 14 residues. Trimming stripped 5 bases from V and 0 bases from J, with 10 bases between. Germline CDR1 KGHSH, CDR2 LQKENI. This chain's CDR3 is CASSSDTPNYGYTF. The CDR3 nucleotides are TGTGCCAGCTCATCTGACACACCTAACTATGGCTACACCTTC.

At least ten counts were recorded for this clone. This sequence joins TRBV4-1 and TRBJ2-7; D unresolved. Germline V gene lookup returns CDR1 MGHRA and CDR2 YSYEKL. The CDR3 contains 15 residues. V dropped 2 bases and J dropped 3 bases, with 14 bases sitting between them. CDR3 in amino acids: CASSQRHLEFYEQYF. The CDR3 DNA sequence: TGCGCCAGCAGCCAAAGGCATCTAGAGTTCTACGAGCAGTACTTC.

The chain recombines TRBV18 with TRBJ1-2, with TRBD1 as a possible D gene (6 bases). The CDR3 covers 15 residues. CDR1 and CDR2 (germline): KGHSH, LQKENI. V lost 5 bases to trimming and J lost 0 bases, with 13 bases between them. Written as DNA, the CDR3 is TGTGCCAGCTCATCAAACAGGGTACCTAACTATGGCTACACCTTC. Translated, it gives CASSSNRVPNYGYTF.

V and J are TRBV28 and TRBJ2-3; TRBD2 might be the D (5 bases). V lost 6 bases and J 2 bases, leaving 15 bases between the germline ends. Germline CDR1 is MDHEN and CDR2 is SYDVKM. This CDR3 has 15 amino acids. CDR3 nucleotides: TGTGCCAGCAGATCGGCCGGGATCCACACAGATACGCAGTATTTT. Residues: CASRSAGIHTDTQYF.

CDR3 DNA sequence: TGTGCCAGCAGTGAATTAAGCCGGCGGGGGCTAAGTGGAAACACCATATATTTT. Its translation: CASSELSRRGLSGNTIYF. The chain recombines TRBV6-1 with TRBJ1-3, with TRBD1 as a possible D gene (6 bases). CDR3 length: 18 residues. The germline V gene has CDR1 MNHNS and CDR2 SASEGT. Trimming removed 2 bases from V and 3 bases from J, with 20 bases in between.

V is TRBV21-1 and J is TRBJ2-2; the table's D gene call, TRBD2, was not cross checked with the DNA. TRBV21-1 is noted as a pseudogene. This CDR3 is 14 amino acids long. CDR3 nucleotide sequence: TGTGCCAGTCTAGGTATCGGCTACACCGGGGAGCTGTTTTTT. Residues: CASLGIGYTGELFF.

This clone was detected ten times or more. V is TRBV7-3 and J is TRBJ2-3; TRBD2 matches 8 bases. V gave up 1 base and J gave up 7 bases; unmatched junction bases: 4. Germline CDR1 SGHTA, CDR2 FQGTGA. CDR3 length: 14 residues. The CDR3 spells CASSLSSSGNTQYF. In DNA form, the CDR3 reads TGTGCCAGCAGCTTAAGCAGTAGCGGGAATACGCAGTATTTT. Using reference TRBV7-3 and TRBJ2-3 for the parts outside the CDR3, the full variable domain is GAGVSQTPSNKVTEKGKYVELRCDPISGHTALYWYRQSLGQGPEFLIYFQGTGAADDSGLPNDRFFAVRPEGSVSTLKIQRTERGDSAVYLCASSLSSSGNTQYFGPGTRLTVL.